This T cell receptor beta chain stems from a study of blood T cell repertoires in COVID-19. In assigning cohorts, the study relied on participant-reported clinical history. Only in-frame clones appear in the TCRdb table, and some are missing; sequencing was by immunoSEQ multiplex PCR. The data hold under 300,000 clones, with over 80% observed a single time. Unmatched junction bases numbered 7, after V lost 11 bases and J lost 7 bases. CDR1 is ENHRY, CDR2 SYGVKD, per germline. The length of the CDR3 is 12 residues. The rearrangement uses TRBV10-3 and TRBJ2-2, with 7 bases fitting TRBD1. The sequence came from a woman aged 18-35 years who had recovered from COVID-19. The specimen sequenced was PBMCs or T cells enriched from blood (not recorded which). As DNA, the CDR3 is TGTGCCTCGACAGGGACGGGCGGGGAGCTGTTTTTT. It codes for CASTGTGGELFF.